Listed here is a single T cell receptor beta chain. The same CDR3 can be traced to other DNA sequences in this sample. Original processing methods: How many nucleated cells were present was estimated from reference gene primer amplification. Method: immunoSEQ multiplex PCR; TCRdb's copy keeps in-frame clones and lacks some. The V and J calls and clone size come from that table; D and trimming were worked out from the DNA. The data hold under 300,000 clones, with approximately 82% observed a single time. Participants reported their clinical history, and cohort assignment relied on those reports. The sample comes from a study of blood T cell repertoires in COVID-19. For the study at large: PBMCs, B-cell-depleted T cells, or T cells were the source of the cDNA or gDNA that made up the material.

The CDR3 runs 12 residues. The junction had 1 base not matched to a gene; V was cut back by 3 bases and J by 7 bases. Germline values: CDR1 SGHRS, CDR2 YFSETQ. The V call is TRBV5-1, the J call TRBJ2-1; 7 bases line up with TRBD1. The sequenced material came from PBMCs or T cells enriched from blood (not recorded which). This sequence was found in a middle-aged man who had recovered from COVID-19. This CDR3 is CASSSQGNEQFF. The CDR3 nucleotides are TGCGCCAGCAGCTCACAGGGGAATGAGCAGTTCTTC.